This TCR beta chain came from a study of shared clonotypes between healthy human individuals. Whole-study findings and limits: In the sorted subsets, rarefaction showed sequencing was incomplete despite large depth. Non-shared clonotypes had lower generation probabilities than clonotypes shared by all four sorted-subset donors.

Concerning this clone itself: No antigen is known for it.

In the CD4+ fraction, cells were divided into CD45RA+ naive and CD45RA-negative memory subsets. The CDR3 extends over 15 amino acids. V trimming: 7 bases; J trimming: 8 bases; junction bases outside the gene matches: 12. CDR1 is SGHTA and CDR2 is FQGNSA in the germline V gene. Sequencing was performed with immunoSEQ multiplex PCR; in TCRdb, only in-frame clones are kept and a portion is missing. The sample records some 980,000 clones, about 80% being singletons. The chain has TRBV7-2 and TRBJ2-1; 9 bases line up with TRBD2. What was sequenced was memory CD4+ T cells sorted from blood. Sample subset: CD45RA-negative fraction. This receptor was identified in a man aged 18 to 30 in good health. CDR3 in amino acids: CASNWDSGSNDEQFF. Here the CDR3 DNA reads TGTGCCAGCAACTGGGATAGCGGGAGTAACGATGAGCAGTTCTTC.